The 10 T cell receptor beta chains reported below all come from one sample, sequenced in a study of blood T cell repertoires in COVID-19. Method: immunoSEQ multiplex PCR; TCRdb's copy keeps in-frame clones and lacks some. The repertoire has 150,000 to 200,000 clones, 92% of them found once; the top ten carry roughly 4.8%. Sequencing was carried out using peripheral blood. Receptors originate from a man aged 25 to 40 with COVID-19, enrolled during active disease.

The chain has TRBV10-1 and TRBJ1-1; tentative D call: TRBD1 (6 bases). V gave up 2 bases and J gave up 5 bases, with 21 bases separating them. The CDR3 has 17 residues. Germline V gene sequence: CDR1 WNHNN, CDR2 SYGVQD (reference sequence). CDR3 amino acids: CASSEKRKGGRGTEAFF. The CDR3 nucleotides are TGCGCCAGCAGTGAGAAAAGGAAGGGGGGGCGCGGGACTGAAGCTTTCTTT.

The gene calls are TRBV6-5 and TRBJ1-1; 9 bases map to TRBD1. Trimming took 2 bases from V and 5 from J; bases not matched to a gene: 6. Per the germline V gene, CDR1 is MNHEY and CDR2 is SVGAGI. The CDR3 is made up of 15 amino acids. The CDR3 bases are TGTGCCAGCAGTTACCTTGGGACAGGGAGGACTGAAGCTTTCTTT. Its protein is CASSYLGTGRTEAFF.

CDR3 DNA sequence: TGCGCCAGCAGCCAAGAAATAGCTTCGGGAGTTAACTATGGCTACACCTTC. Translation: CASSQEIASGVNYGYTF. J is TRBJ1-2 and V is TRBV4-3, with D unclear. The CDR3 length is 17 residues. Per germline, CDR1 LGHNA and CDR2 YSLEER. The germline V and J ends were trimmed by 0 bases and 1 base, with 15 bases remaining between them.

Here the CDR3 reads CASTPPGGEAFF. DNA of the CDR3: TGTGCCAGCACCCCTCCGGGGGGTGAAGCTTTCTTT. This chain uses TRBV27 with TRBJ1-1; possible D gene TRBD1, 5 bases. V was clipped by 7 bases and J by 7 bases, with 13 bases between them. The CDR3 totals 12 residues. Germline CDR1 reads MNHEY; CDR2 reads SMNVEV (reference sequence).

V usage is TRBV12-5 and J usage is TRBJ1-6; no clear D. This CDR3 is 14 amino acids long. The V end was cut by 7 bases, the J end by 1 base, with 8 bases between. Germline V CDR1 and CDR2: LGHNT, FRNRAP. In nucleotides, the CDR3 is TGTGCTAGTGAGAACAGTTCCTATAATTCACCCCTCCACTTT. It specifies CASENSSYNSPLHF.

The gene calls are TRBV5-4 and TRBJ1-2; 8 bases agree with TRBD1. The CDR3 extends over 17 amino acids. The ends lost 4 bases at V and 4 bases at J; junction bases unmatched: 15. Germline CDR1 is SGHNT and CDR2 is YYREEE (reference sequence). DNA of the CDR3: TGTGCCAGCAGCCCCGGACAGGGCGGTTTTATTTTCTATGGCTACACCTTC. It yields the protein CASSPGQGGFIFYGYTF.

The chain has TRBV7-9 and TRBJ2-7; tentatively, D is TRBD1 (5 bases). Germline assignment: CDR1 SEHNR and CDR2 FQNEAQ (reference sequence). The CDR3 sequence is 15 residues long. Trimming cost V 1 base and J 3 bases, with 13 bases left between them. The CDR3 region is CASSLGGPSGYEQYF. In nucleotides, the CDR3 is TGTGCCAGCAGCTTAGGGGGCCCTTCGGGCTACGAGCAGTACTTC.

The rearrangement joins TRBV4-1 to TRBJ1-1, with D unresolved. The CDR3 has 15 amino acids. The V and J ends lost 3 bases and 4 bases respectively, with 15 bases between them. Germline lookup yields CDR1 MGHRA and CDR2 YSYEKL. This chain's CDR3 is CASSHGQVEGTEAFF. CDR3 nucleotides: TGCGCCAGCAGCCACGGTCAAGTGGAGGGCACTGAAGCTTTCTTT.

This chain links TRBV5-1 with TRBJ2-7; tentatively, D is TRBD1 (6 bases). The CDR3 sequence is 15 residues long. Germline V CDR1 and CDR2: SGHRS, YFSETQ. V was cut by 0 bases and J by 4 bases, with 14 bases left in between. The CDR3 here is CASSLVPGAKYEQYF. The CDR3 DNA is TGCGCCAGCAGCTTGGTCCCAGGGGCCAAATACGAGCAGTACTTC. The complete variable domain, with remaining parts taken from reference TRBV5-1 and TRBJ2-7, reads KAGVTQTPRYLIKTRGQQVTLSCSPISGHRSVSWYQQTPGQGLQFLFEYFSETQRNKGNFPGRFSGRQFSNSRSEMNVSTLELGDSALYLCASSLVPGAKYEQYFGPGTRLTVT.

This sequence joins TRBV18 and TRBJ1-2; 9 bases are a match to TRBD1. The length of the CDR3 is 15 residues. Germline CDR1 is KGHSH and CDR2 is LQKENI. Trimming removed 2 bases from V and 4 bases from J; junction bases left unmatched: 5. CDR3 protein: CASSPDRGNAYGYTF. As DNA, the CDR3 is TGTGCCAGCTCACCAGACAGGGGGAACGCCTATGGCTACACCTTC.